This TCR beta chain derives from a study of blood T cell repertoires in COVID-19. The CDR3 consists of 15 residues. Trimming removed 6 bases from V and 5 bases from J; junction bases left unmatched: 11. Germline V gene data show CDR1 as WNHNN and CDR2 as SYGVQD (reference sequence). Profiled with immunoSEQ multiplex PCR; TCRdb holds only in-frame clones, not every one. The data hold about 310,000 clones, with 70% to 90% observed a single time. The chain joins TRBV10-1 to TRBJ2-5; 8 nucleotides agree with TRBD2. This TCR derives from a woman aged 40 to 55 who had recovered from COVID-19. The specimen was PBMCs or T cells enriched from blood (not recorded which). The CDR3 DNA reads TGCGCCAGCAGACCCATAGCGGGAAAAACGGAGACCCAGTACTTC. The encoded protein is CASRPIAGKTETQYF.